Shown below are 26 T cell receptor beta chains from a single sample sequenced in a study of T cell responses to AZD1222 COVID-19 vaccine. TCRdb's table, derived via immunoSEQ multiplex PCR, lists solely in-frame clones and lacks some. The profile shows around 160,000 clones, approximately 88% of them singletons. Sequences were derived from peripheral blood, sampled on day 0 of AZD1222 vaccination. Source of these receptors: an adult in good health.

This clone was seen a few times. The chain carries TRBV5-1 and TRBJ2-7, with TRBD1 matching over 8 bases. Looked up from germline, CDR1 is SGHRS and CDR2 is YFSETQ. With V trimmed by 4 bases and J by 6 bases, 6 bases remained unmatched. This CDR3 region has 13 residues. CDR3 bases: TGCGCCAGCAGCCATCAGGGGGCCAGCGAGCAGTACTTC. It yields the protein CASSHQGASEQYF. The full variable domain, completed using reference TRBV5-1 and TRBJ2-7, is KAGVTQTPRYLIKTRGQQVTLSCSPISGHRSVSWYQQTPGQGLQFLFEYFSETQRNKGNFPGRFSGRQFSNSRSEMNVSTLELGDSALYLCASSHQGASEQYFGPGTRLTVT.

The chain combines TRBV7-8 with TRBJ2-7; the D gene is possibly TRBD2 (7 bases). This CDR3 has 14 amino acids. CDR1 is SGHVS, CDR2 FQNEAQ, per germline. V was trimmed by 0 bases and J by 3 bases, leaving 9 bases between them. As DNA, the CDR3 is TGTGCCAGCAGCTTAGCAGGGGGGGGCTACGAGCAGTACTTC. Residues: CASSLAGGGYEQYF.

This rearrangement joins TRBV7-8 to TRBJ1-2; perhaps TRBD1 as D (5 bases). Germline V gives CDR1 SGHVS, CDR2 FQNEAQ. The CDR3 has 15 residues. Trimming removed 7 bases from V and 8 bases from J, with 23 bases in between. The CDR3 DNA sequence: TGTGCCAGCACCCCTATTGAGGTGGGGGAGAAAGGCTACACCTTC. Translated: CASTPIEVGEKGYTF.

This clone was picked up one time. The CDR3 loop reads CASSQVGRQNSGNTIYF. The DNA of the CDR3 is TGCGCCAGCAGCCAAGTAGGGCGGCAGAATTCTGGAAACACCATATATTTT. The gene calls are TRBV4-1 and TRBJ1-3; D not resolved. Germline CDR1 reads MGHRA; CDR2 reads YSYEKL. This CDR3 spans 17 amino acids. Trimming took 1 base from V and 1 from J, leaving 14 bases between them.

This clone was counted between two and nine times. CDR3 protein: CASSSIHYGYTF. The DNA of the CDR3 is TGTGCCAGCAGCTCAATACACTATGGCTACACCTTC. The V and J genes are TRBV28 and TRBJ1-2; D is undetermined. Trimming took off 6 bases at V and 3 bases at J, with 8 bases between the two ends. Germline CDR1 and CDR2: MDHEN and SYDVKM. This CDR3 region has 12 residues.

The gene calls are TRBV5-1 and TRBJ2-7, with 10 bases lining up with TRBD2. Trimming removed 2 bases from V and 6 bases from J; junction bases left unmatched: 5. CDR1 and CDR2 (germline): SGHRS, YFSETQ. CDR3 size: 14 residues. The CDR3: CASSLLAGTTEQYF. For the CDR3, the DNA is TGCGCCAGCAGCTTACTAGCGGGGACGACCGAGCAGTACTTC.

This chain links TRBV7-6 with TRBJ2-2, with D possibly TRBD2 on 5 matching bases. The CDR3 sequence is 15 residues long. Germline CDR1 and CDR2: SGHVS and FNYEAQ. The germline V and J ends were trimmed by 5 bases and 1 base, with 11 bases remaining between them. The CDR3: CASSRGGLNTGELFF. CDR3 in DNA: TGTGCCAGCAGCCGCGGAGGACTGAACACCGGGGAGCTGTTTTTT.

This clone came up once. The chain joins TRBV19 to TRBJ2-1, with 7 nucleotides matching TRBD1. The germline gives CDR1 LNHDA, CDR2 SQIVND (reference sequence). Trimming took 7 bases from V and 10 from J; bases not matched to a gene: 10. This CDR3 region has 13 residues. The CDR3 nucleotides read TGTGCCAGTAACCCGGGACAGCCTCGAGAGCAGTTCTTC. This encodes CASNPGQPREQFF.

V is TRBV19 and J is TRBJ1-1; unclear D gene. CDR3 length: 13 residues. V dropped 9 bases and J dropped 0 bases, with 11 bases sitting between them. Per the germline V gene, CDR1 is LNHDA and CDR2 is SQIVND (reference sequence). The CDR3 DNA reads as TGTGCCAGCTTCAGGACTATGAACACTGAAGCTTTCTTT. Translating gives CASFRTMNTEAFF.

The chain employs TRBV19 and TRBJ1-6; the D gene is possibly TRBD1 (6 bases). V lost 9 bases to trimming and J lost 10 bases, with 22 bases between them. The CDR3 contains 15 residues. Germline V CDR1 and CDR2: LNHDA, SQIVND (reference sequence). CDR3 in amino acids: CASSRQVTQGSPLHF. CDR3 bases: TGTGCCAGCAGTCGACAGGTAACCCAAGGGTCACCCCTCCACTTT.

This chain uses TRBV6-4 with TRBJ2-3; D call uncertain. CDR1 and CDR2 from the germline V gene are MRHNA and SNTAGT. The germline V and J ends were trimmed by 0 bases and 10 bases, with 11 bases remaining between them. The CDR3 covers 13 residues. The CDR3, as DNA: TGTGCCAGCAGTGACTCGAGGTTACGGGCGCAGTATTTT. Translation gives CASSDSRLRAQYF.

The DNA of the CDR3 is TGTGCAAGTCGCTTGGGGCCATGTGGGGGCTTTCGTGAAGGCTACACCTTC. As protein: CASRLGPCGGFREGYTF. The rearrangement links TRBV12-2 to TRBJ1-2; the D call in the table, TRBD1, was not verified against the DNA. TRBV12-2 is reported as a pseudogene. This CDR3 region has 17 residues.

The CDR3 sequence is CASSVEGAAGNTIYF. CDR3 in DNA: TGTGCCAGCAGCGTAGAGGGGGCGGCTGGAAACACCATATATTTT. The chain carries TRBV9 and TRBJ1-3; 7 positions match TRBD1. The trim removed 0 bases at V and 2 bases at J, leaving 2 bases unmatched. The germline V gene has CDR1 SGDLS and CDR2 YYNGEE. This CDR3 is built from 15 residues.

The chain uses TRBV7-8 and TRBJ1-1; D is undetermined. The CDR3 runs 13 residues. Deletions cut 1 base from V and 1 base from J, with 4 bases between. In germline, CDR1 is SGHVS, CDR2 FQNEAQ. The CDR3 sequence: CASSLGWNTEAFF. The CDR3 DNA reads TGTGCCAGCAGCTTAGGTTGGAACACTGAAGCTTTCTTT.

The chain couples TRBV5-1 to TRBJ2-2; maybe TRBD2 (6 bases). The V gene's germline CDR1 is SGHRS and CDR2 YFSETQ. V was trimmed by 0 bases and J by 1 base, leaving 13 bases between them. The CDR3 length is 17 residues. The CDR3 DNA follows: TGCGCCAGCAGCTTGGGGGACTTGACTAGGAACACCGGGGAGCTGTTTTTT. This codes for CASSLGDLTRNTGELFF.

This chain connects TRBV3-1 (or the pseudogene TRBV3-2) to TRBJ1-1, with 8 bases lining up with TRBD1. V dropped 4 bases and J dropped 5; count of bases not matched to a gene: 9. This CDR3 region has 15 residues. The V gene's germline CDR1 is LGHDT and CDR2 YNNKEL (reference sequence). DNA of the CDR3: TGTGCCAGCAGCCCACGCGACAGGGGAAGGACTGAAGCTTTCTTT. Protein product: CASSPRDRGRTEAFF.

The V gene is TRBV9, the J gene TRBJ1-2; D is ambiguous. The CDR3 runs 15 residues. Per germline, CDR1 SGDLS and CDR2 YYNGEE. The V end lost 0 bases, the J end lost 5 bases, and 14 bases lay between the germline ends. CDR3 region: CASSVGAGPEYGYTF. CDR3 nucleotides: TGTGCCAGCAGCGTAGGTGCTGGTCCGGAATATGGCTACACCTTC.

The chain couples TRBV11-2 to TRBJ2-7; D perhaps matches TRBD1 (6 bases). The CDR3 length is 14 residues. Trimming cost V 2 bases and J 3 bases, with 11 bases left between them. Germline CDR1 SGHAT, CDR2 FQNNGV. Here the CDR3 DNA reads TGTGCCAGCAGCTTACGCCGACAGGACTACGAGCAGTACTTC. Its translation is CASSLRRQDYEQYF.

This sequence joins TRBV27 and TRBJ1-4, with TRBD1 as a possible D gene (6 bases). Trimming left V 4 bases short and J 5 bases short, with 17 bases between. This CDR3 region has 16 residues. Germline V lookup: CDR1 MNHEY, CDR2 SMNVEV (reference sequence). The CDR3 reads CASSSQPNRVNEKLFF. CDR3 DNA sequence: TGTGCCAGCAGTTCCCAACCGAACAGGGTGAATGAAAAACTGTTTTTT.

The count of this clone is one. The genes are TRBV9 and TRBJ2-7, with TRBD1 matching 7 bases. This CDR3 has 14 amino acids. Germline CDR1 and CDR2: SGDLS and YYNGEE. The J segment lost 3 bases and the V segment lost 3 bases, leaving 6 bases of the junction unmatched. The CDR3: CASSEGTELYEQYF. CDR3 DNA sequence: TGTGCCAGCAGCGAGGGGACAGAACTCTACGAGCAGTACTTC.

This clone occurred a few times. The CDR3 is CASRQGRNTIYF. Written as DNA, the CDR3 is TGTGCCAGCAGGCAGGGACGAAACACCATATATTTT. The V and J genes are TRBV12-3 or TRBV12-4 and TRBJ1-3; weak D call: TRBD1 (5 bases). V lost 6 bases to trimming and J lost 5 bases, with 8 bases between them. This CDR3 region has 12 residues.

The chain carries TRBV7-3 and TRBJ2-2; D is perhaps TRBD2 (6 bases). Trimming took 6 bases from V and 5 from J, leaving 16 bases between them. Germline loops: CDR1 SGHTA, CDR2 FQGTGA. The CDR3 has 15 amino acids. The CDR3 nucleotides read TGTGCCAGCAGATCCCTTGGGGAGGTGACCGGGGAGCTGTTTTTT. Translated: CASRSLGEVTGELFF.

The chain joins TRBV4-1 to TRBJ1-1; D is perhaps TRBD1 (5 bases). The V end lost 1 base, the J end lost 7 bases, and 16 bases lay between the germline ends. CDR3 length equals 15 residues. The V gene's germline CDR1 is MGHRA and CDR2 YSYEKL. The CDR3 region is CASSQGLGRAVEAFF. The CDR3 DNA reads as TGCGCCAGCAGCCAAGGATTGGGGCGGGCGGTTGAAGCTTTCTTT.

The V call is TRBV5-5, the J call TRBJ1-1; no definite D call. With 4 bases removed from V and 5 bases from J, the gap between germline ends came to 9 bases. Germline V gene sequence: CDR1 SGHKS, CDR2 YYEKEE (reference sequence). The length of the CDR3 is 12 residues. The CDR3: CASSLTVTEAFF. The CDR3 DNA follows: TGTGCCAGCAGCCTGACGGTGACTGAAGCTTTCTTT.

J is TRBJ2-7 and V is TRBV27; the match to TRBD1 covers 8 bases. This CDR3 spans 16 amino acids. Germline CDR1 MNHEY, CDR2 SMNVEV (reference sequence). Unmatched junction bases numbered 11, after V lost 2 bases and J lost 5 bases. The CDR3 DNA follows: TGTGCCAGCAGTTTAGTCCCAGGGGGCTTTGTAGACGAGCAGTACTTC. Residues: CASSLVPGGFVDEQYF.

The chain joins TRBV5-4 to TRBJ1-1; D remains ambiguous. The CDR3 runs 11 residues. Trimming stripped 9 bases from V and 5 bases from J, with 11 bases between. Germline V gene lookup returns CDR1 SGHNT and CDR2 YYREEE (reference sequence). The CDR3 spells CATQSGTEAFF. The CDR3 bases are TGTGCCACACAAAGTGGGACTGAAGCTTTCTTT.